The source of this T cell receptor beta chain is a study of T cell responses to AZD1222 COVID-19 vaccine. For the study at large: Both about-4-week and about-12-week second-dose recipients were combined. Findings of the study overall: All repertoire sampling was performed exclusively after the peak T cell response. Donors skewed white British and female; clonal diversity was possibly underestimated.

Points on this clone: Its antigen is unknown.

V lost 4 bases, J lost 2 bases, and 2 bases stayed unmatched. This CDR3 has 14 residues. Germline CDR1 and CDR2: SGHDT and YYEEEE. Repertoires were generated with immunoSEQ multiplex PCR, while TCRdb's copy carries only in-frame clones and drops some. Found here are tens of thousands of clones, 84% of them singletons; the top ten hold 6.5% to 8%. The input for sequencing was peripheral blood, taken on day 0 of AZD1222 vaccination. The receptor was isolated from an adult in good health. This chain links TRBV5-6 with TRBJ1-5; 8 nucleotides line up with TRBD1. The CDR3 region has the DNA TGTGCCAGCAGCCCGACAGGGGGCAATCAGCCCCAGCATTTT. Protein product: CASSPTGGNQPQHF.